A single sample gave rise to the 14 T cell receptor beta chains below, sequenced in a study of brain T cells in children with intractable seizures. The repertoire was sequenced with immunoSEQ multiplex PCR; TCRdb's copy has only in-frame clones and lacks some. The repertoire holds about 41,000 clones, approximately 90% seen once, with about 6% in the top ten. The sequencing used peripheral blood, collected at surgery. These receptors were collected from a girl aged 2-9 years with tuberous sclerosis and intractable seizures.

The chain links TRBV11-2 to TRBJ1-6; TRBD1 is a possible D gene (6 bases). CDR1 is SGHAT, CDR2 FQNNGV, per germline. This CDR3 contains 16 residues. With 3 bases removed from V and 6 bases from J, the gap between germline ends came to 15 bases. CDR3: CASSFGTGQVNSPLHF. The CDR3 region has the DNA TGTGCCAGCAGCTTCGGGACGGGACAAGTTAATTCACCCCTCCACTTT. The variable domain in full, with the rest retrieved from reference TRBV11-2 and TRBJ1-6, is EAGVAQSPRYKIIEKRQSVAFWCNPISGHATLYWYQQILGQGPKLLIQFQNNGVVDDSQLPKDRFSAERLKGVDSTLKIQPAKLEDSAVYLCASSFGTGQVNSPLHFGNGTRLTVT.

This rearrangement joins TRBV7-6 to TRBJ2-7; TRBD1 aligns across 7 bases. This CDR3 is 15 amino acids long. CDR1 is SGHVS and CDR2 is FNYEAQ in the germline V gene. V was pared by 0 bases and J by 1 base, with 3 bases of the junction left unmatched. CDR3 protein: CASSLATGQSYEQYF. CDR3 DNA: TGTGCCAGCAGCTTAGCGACAGGGCAGTCCTACGAGCAGTACTTC.

The chain uses TRBV2 and TRBJ1-5, with TRBD1 matching over 8 bases. After removal of 4 bases from V and 6 bases from J, the junction contained 2 bases not matched to a gene. The CDR3 extends over 13 amino acids. Germline CDR1 is SNHLY and CDR2 is FYNNEI. The CDR3 region is CASSGTGLQPQHF. CDR3 bases: TGTGCCAGCAGTGGGACAGGGCTTCAGCCCCAGCATTTT.

V usage is TRBV6-5 and J usage is TRBJ2-1; 8 bases map to TRBD1. The junction had 4 bases not matched to a gene; V was cut back by 7 bases and J by 8 bases. Germline V lookup: CDR1 MNHEY, CDR2 SVGAGI. The CDR3 has 12 amino acids. The CDR3 here is CASTDRDHEQFF. For the CDR3, the DNA is TGTGCCAGCACGGACAGGGACCATGAGCAGTTCTTC.

This clone was detected only once. A junction boundary mismatches the germline segment, possibly from a read error. The chain has TRBV2 and TRBJ2-3, with 12 bases aligning to TRBD2. The CDR3 runs 18 residues. CDR1 is SNHLY, CDR2 FYNNEI, per germline. This CDR3 is CTSSETGTSGPGTDTQYF. The CDR3 coding sequence is TGTACCAGCAGTGAAACCGGGACTAGCGGGCCAGGCACAGATACGCAGTATTTT.

This clone has just one count. The rearrangement uses TRBV7-2 and TRBJ2-1, with D unresolved. The CDR3 has 11 amino acids. CDR1 is SGHTA and CDR2 is FQGNSA in the germline V gene. Trimming cost V 3 bases and J 10 bases, with 7 bases left between them. CDR3 sequence: CASSLTLEQFF. Here the CDR3 DNA reads TGTGCCAGCAGCTTGACCCTAGAGCAGTTCTTC.

V usage is TRBV6-5 and J usage is TRBJ2-1, with 9 bases identical to TRBD1. V lost 5 bases to trimming and J lost 10 bases; unmatched junction nucleotides: 9. The CDR3 length is 14 residues. CDR1 and CDR2 (germline): MNHEY, SVGAGI. CDR3: CASSPGTGHLEQFF. The CDR3 coding sequence is TGTGCCAGCAGTCCCGGGACAGGGCATTTAGAGCAGTTCTTC.

The chain recombines TRBV7-2 with TRBJ2-2; D might be TRBD2 (6 bases). Germline assignment: CDR1 SGHTA and CDR2 FQGNSA. CDR3 length equals 15 residues. V was cut by 6 bases and J by 0 bases, with 11 bases left in between. In DNA form, the CDR3 reads TGTGCCAGCAGGGCCGGGACTCCGAACACCGGGGAGCTGTTTTTT. The encoded protein is CASRAGTPNTGELFF.

This chain links TRBV10-1 with TRBJ2-1, with D uncertain. The CDR3 sequence is 15 residues long. V lost 4 bases and J 7 bases, leaving 17 bases between the germline ends. Germline CDR1 reads WNHNN; CDR2 reads SYGVQD (reference sequence). The CDR3 is CASSVSQLGKNEQFF. DNA of the CDR3: TGCGCCAGCAGTGTTTCCCAGCTTGGTAAGAATGAGCAGTTCTTC.

The chain has TRBV20-1 and TRBJ1-1; possibly TRBD1 for D (5 bases). V shed 3 bases and J shed 5 bases, with 19 bases lying between them. This CDR3 spans 15 amino acids. CDR1 is DFQATT, CDR2 SNEGSKA, per germline (reference sequence). CDR3 in amino acids: CSASAAKLRGTEAFF. For the CDR3, the DNA is TGCAGTGCTAGTGCAGCAAAGCTCCGGGGGACTGAAGCTTTCTTT.

This chain joins TRBV10-3 and TRBJ2-3; 9 bases align to TRBD1. The CDR3 has 13 residues. The germline V gene encodes CDR1 ENHRY and CDR2 SYGVKD. V dropped 4 bases and J dropped 4; count of bases not matched to a gene: 0. CDR3 region: CAISGDRADTQYF. DNA for the CDR3: TGTGCCATCAGTGGGGACAGGGCAGATACGCAGTATTTT.

The chain combines TRBV2 with TRBJ2-2; D is unresolved. The CDR3 totals 15 residues. The V end lost 5 bases, the J end lost 4 bases, and 14 bases lay between the germline ends. Germline values: CDR1 SNHLY, CDR2 FYNNEI. The CDR3 protein is CASSPTRTTTGELFF. In DNA form, the CDR3 reads TGTGCCAGCAGTCCGACTCGAACAACCACCGGGGAGCTGTTTTTT.

The rearrangement links TRBV3-1 (or the pseudogene TRBV3-2) to TRBJ1-5; D may be TRBD1 (6 bases). V was trimmed by 4 bases and J by 1 base, leaving 14 bases between them. CDR1 and CDR2 from the germline V gene are LGHDT and YNNKEL (reference sequence). The CDR3 runs to 16 residues. CDR3 loop: CASSPRGGRSNQPQHF. Written as DNA, the CDR3 is TGTGCCAGCAGCCCCCGAGGGGGGAGGAGCAATCAGCCCCAGCATTTT.

J is TRBJ1-2 and V is TRBV3-1 (or the pseudogene TRBV3-2); 8 nucleotides agree with TRBD1. J was trimmed by 8 bases and V by 4 bases; bases with no gene match: 9. This CDR3 comprises 14 residues. In germline, CDR1 is LGHDT, CDR2 YNNKEL (reference sequence). The CDR3 DNA is TGTGCCAGCAGCCCCTTGACAGGGGAGGGGGGCTACACCTTC. Translation: CASSPLTGEGGYTF.